One and the same sample provided the 12 T cell receptor beta chains below, sequenced in a study of Graves' ophthalmopathy and Graves' hyperthyroidism (dated by TCRdb to 2016 to 2018). The sequencer was an Illumina HiSeq 2000. For repertoire sequencing, the TCR beta CDR3 regions were amplified from RNA transcripts. The first round was an RT-PCR using HTBI primers with the Qiagen OneStep RT-PCR kit, and this first round was followed by a second-round multiplex PCR, then size selection and purification. The raw public reads went through TCRdb reprocessing: fastp at Q25, MiXCR clone calling, in-frame beta chains kept. CDR3 protein duplicates are merged, each entry listing the most common genes and DNA. The sample includes 1 million to 1.3 million distinct CDR3 sequences, with about two fifths observed a single time. Clones ranked in the top ten supply around 10% of the sample. Material for sequencing was peripheral blood or thyroid tissue (not recorded which). These receptors all stem from an adult man with Graves' hyperthyroidism.

This clonotype was detected ten times or more. V usage is TRBV12-3 or TRBV12-4 and J usage is TRBJ2-5, with D perhaps TRBD2 (6 bases). V was pared by 8 bases and J by 2 bases, with 12 bases between. CDR3 length: 13 amino acids. The CDR3 coding sequence is TGTGCCAGCGGAGGGACGGATCAAGAGACCCAGTACTTC. Its translation: CASGGTDQETQYF.

This clonotype was counted many times. For the CDR3, the DNA is TGTGCCAGCAGTGACCCAGGACAGATCCAAGAGACCCAGTACTTC. This gives the protein CASSDPGQIQETQYF. The V gene is TRBV25-1, the J gene TRBJ2-5, with TRBD1 as a possible D gene (6 bases). CDR1 and CDR2 (germline): MGHDK, SYGVNS. The V gene lost 3 bases and the J gene lost 1 base, with 12 bases spanning the gap. The CDR3 is made up of 15 amino acids.

This chain uses TRBV7-3 with TRBJ2-2; 9 bases agree with TRBD2. The CDR3 has 16 residues. The V gene's germline CDR1 is SGHTA and CDR2 FQGTGA. After removal of 1 base from V and 6 bases from J, the junction contained 6 bases not matched to a gene. CDR3 bases: TGTGCCAGCAGCTTAATCCCAGCGGGAGGCTCCGGGGAGCTGTTTTTT. It is translated as CASSLIPAGGSGELFF. Full variable domain (rest looked up from reference TRBV7-3 and TRBJ2-2): GAGVSQTPSNKVTEKGKYVELRCDPISGHTALYWYRQSLGQGPEFLIYFQGTGAADDSGLPNDRFFAVRPEGSVSTLKIQRTERGDSAVYLCASSLIPAGGSGELFFGEGSRLTVL.

The table lists this clonotype with a count of one. The junction departs from the called germline gene at one end, perhaps through a read error. V gene TRBV20-1 combines with J gene TRBJ2-7; TRBD2 matches 11 bases. The CDR3 is 12 amino acids. Germline V gives CDR1 DFQATT, CDR2 SNEGSKA (reference sequence). The CDR3 spells CSPWGTSGIITF. The CDR3 coding sequence is TGCAGTCCTTGGGGGACTAGCGGCATAATAACATTC.

The gene calls are TRBV10-3 and TRBJ1-6, with unresolved D. The V gene lost 0 bases and the J gene lost 4 bases, with 10 bases spanning the gap. This CDR3 comprises 16 residues. Germline CDR1 reads ENHRY; CDR2 reads SYGVKD. The CDR3: CAISESPGDYNSPLHF. The CDR3 region has the DNA TGTGCCATCAGTGAGTCGCCCGGAGATTATAATTCACCCCTCCACTTT.

This clonotype has a count of ten or more. The rearrangement joins TRBV7-8 to TRBJ2-7; 7 positions match TRBD1. J lost 3 bases, V lost 4 bases, and 9 bases had no gene match. The CDR3 is 15 amino acids. The germline V gene has CDR1 SGHVS and CDR2 FQNEAQ. The CDR3 region is CASSSRGQTDYEQYF. CDR3 DNA: TGTGCCAGCAGCTCACGGGGACAGACAGACTACGAGCAGTACTTC.

The chain carries TRBV6-2 or TRBV6-3 and TRBJ2-2; D gene uncertain. The CDR3 has 11 amino acids. The V gene lost 3 bases and the J gene lost 10 bases, with 6 bases spanning the gap. Germline CDR1 reads MNHEY; CDR2 reads SVGEGT. CDR3 region: CASSYSVELFF. Here the CDR3 DNA reads TGTGCCAGCAGTTATTCGGTGGAGCTGTTTTTT.

This clonotype was counted between two and nine times. A much larger clonotype is one base distant, so this may be a read error. This chain joins TRBV19 and TRBJ1-2, with D possibly matching TRBD1 (6 bases). Germline V gene sequence: CDR1 LNHDA, CDR2 SQIVND (reference sequence). Trimming stripped 7 bases from V and 6 bases from J, with 24 bases between. There are 16 residues in the CDR3. CDR3 coding DNA: TGTGCCAGTAATCCGCTTATGGACAGCAGTTTTGATGGCTACACCTTC. It encodes CASNPLMDSSFDGYTF.

There are many counts of this clonotype. This rearrangement joins TRBV7-6 to TRBJ2-7; TRBD2 agrees at 8 bases. The junction had 6 bases not matched to a gene; V was cut back by 5 bases and J by 3 bases. CDR1 SGHVS and CDR2 FNYEAQ come from the germline V gene. CDR3 size: 14 residues. In DNA, the CDR3 is TGTGCCAGCAGCCCGATACTAGCGGACTACGAGCAGTACTTC. It yields the protein CASSPILADYEQYF.

This clonotype came up many times. The chain has TRBV19 and TRBJ2-2; weak D call: TRBD1 (6 bases). V was pared by 10 bases and J by 4 bases, with 13 bases between. Germline V CDR1 and CDR2: LNHDA, SQIVND (reference sequence). The CDR3 sequence is 13 residues long. CDR3 DNA: TGTGCCACCACAGGGCGGGTCACCGGGGAGCTGTTTTTT. This gives the protein CATTGRVTGELFF. The variable domain in full, with the rest retrieved from reference TRBV19 and TRBJ2-2, is DGGITQSPKYLFRKEGQNVTLSCEQNLNHDAMYWYRQDPGQGLRLIYYSQIVNDFQKGDIAEGYSVSREKKESFPLTVTSAQKNPTAFYLCATTGRVTGELFFGEGSRLTVL.

In regard to this clonotype: The germline gene is not matched at one end of the junction; a read error may be the cause. The J gene is TRBJ1-6, the V gene TRBV2; 8 bases are a match to TRBD1. This CDR3 comprises 12 residues. CDR1 is SNHLY and CDR2 is FYNNEI in the germline V gene. CDR3 sequence (DNA): TGTGCCAGCAGGGTTGGGACAGGCCCCCACCACTTT. It codes for CASRVGTGPHHF.

This clonotype showed up many times. The V and J genes are TRBV20-1 and TRBJ1-1; 9 nucleotides align to TRBD1. V was pared by 0 bases and J by 2 bases, with 7 bases of the junction left unmatched. Germline V lookup: CDR1 DFQATT, CDR2 SNEGSKA (reference sequence). This CDR3 is built from 16 residues. CDR3 nucleotides: TGCAGTGCTAGAGATCTAGGGACAGGGAGAAACACTGAAGCTTTCTTT. Protein product: CSARDLGTGRNTEAFF.